This TCR beta chain is from a study of shared clonotypes between healthy human individuals. Findings of the study overall: A reduction in generation probabilities was seen for non-shared clonotypes relative to those shared by all four donors. How much donors shared clonotypes was expected to be affected by sequencing depth. Only blood was sampled; tissue repertoires likely differ.

This clone has just one count. No antigen is known for it. Donors comprised only Caucasian adults living in Nashville, Tennessee. Sequencing used immunoSEQ multiplex PCR; TCRdb keeps in-frame clones, though not all of them. The table has fewer than 1.8 million clones, around 98.5% seen once. The CDR3 spans 14 residues. The V end lost 7 bases, the J end lost 6 bases, and 22 bases lay between the germline ends. The germline V gene encodes CDR1 SQVTM and CDR2 ANQGSEA. The origin of this receptor is a man between 25 and 39 years old in good health. The chain joins TRBV29-1 to TRBJ2-7; D possibly matches TRBD1 or TRBD2 (5 bases each). The sequencing sample was made of naive CD4+ T cells sorted from blood. As to subset: CD45RA+ positively selected. CDR3 coding DNA: TGCAGCGCCCAAGGCCCGGTGGGGGTAGGCGAGCAGTACTTC. Its translation is CSAQGPVGVGEQYF.